Presented here are 2 T cell receptor beta chains from one specimen sequenced in a study of blood T cell repertoires in COVID-19. Measured with immunoSEQ multiplex PCR; TCRdb has only the in-frame clones, and not every one. Here the sample spans about 150,000 clones, around 86% being singletons. Sequencing was done on a sample of peripheral blood. The receptors were gathered from a man between 65 and 85 years old with acute or convalescent COVID-19.

This clone was seen just once. The gene calls are TRBV28 and TRBJ1-4; D is possibly TRBD1 (5 bases). The V gene lost 2 bases and the J gene lost 3 bases, with 7 bases spanning the gap. This CDR3 is built from 14 residues. Germline-derived CDR1 and CDR2 are MDHEN and SYDVKM. The CDR3, as DNA: TGTGCCAGCAGTTTAGGGGGGGCTAATGAAAAACTGTTTTTT. Translation: CASSLGGANEKLFF.

The chain couples TRBV11-3 to TRBJ2-1, with 14 bases fitting TRBD2. CDR1 SGHNT and CDR2 YENEEA come from the germline V gene. Trimming at V came to 5 bases and at J to 6 bases, leaving 3 bases not matched to a gene. The length of the CDR3 is 15 residues. CDR3: CASSAGTSGSNEQFF. DNA for the CDR3: TGTGCCAGCAGCGCCGGGACTAGCGGGAGCAATGAGCAGTTCTTC.